In this sample, the clone carrying this TCR beta chain turned up many times. The data belong to a study of T cells after yellow fever vaccination. CDR3 size: 14 residues. In germline, CDR1 is SGHVS, CDR2 FQNEAQ. Trimming at V came to 5 bases and at J to 1 base, leaving 4 bases not matched to a gene. 5'RACE template switching produced TCR cDNA carrying a universal primer site and UMIs. TCRdb re-analysed the 5' RACE reads in MiXCR, keeping a single row per CDR3 protein. The data show some 320,000 distinct CDR3 sequences, approximately 4.5% seen once. The source of this sequence is a man aged 18-30 years who received the YFV17D yellow fever vaccine. The sample in question was PBMCs, obtained 15 days after the yellow fever booster vaccination. This chain joins TRBV7-8 and TRBJ2-7, with 8 bases that match TRBD1. CDR3: CASSAWDRSYEQYF. The CDR3 DNA follows: TGTGCCAGCAGCGCCTGGGACAGGTCCTACGAGCAGTACTTC.